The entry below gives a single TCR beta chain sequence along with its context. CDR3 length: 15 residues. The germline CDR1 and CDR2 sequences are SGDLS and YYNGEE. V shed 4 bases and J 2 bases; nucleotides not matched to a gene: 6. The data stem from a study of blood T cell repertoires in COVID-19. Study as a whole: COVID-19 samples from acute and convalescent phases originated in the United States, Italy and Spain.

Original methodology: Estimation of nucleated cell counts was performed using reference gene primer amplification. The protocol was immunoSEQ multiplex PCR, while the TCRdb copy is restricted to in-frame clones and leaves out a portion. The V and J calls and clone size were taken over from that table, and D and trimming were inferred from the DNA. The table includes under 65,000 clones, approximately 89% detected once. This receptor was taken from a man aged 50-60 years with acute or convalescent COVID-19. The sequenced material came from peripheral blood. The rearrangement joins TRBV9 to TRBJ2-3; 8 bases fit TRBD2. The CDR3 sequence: CASSNLAGTTDTQYF. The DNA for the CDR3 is TGTGCCAGCAGCAACTTAGCGGGGACCACAGATACGCAGTATTTT.